The present TCR beta chain was sequenced within a study of OX40 agonist ivuxolimab in advanced cancers. Study as a whole: Participants, approximately 80% male, averaged 60 years of age, ranging from about 23 to 79.

Remarks on this clone: Its cognate antigen is unknown.

Germline V gives CDR1 ENHRY, CDR2 SYGVKD. V lost 3 bases and J lost 1, with 8 bases in between. The CDR3 has 14 residues. The data were produced by immunoSEQ multiplex PCR, yet TCRdb's version contains in-frame clones alone and is incomplete. The table records some 68,000 clones, about 88% of them present only once. Study results and limitations: Researchers report that CD8+ T cells had, on average, more expanded clones than CD4+.

The gene calls are TRBV10-3 and TRBJ2-3; no clear D gene. Sequenced material: CD4+ or CD8+ T cells sorted from blood, taken in a trial of the OX40 agonist ivuxolimab. This clonotype was sampled from an adult with an advanced solid tumor such as melanoma, head and neck, liver or kidney cancer. The CDR3 region is CAISDTRRTDTQYF. CDR3 sequence (DNA): TGTGCCATCAGTGATACAAGGCGCACAGATACGCAGTATTTT.